These 20 T cell receptor beta chains share one sample of origin, sequenced in a study of pediatric ulcerative colitis. The rectum was sampled with one to two pinch biopsies at colonoscopy. Data came from immunoSEQ multiplex PCR; TCRdb stores just in-frame clones and leaves some out. The table has approximately 22,000 clones, 71% seen once. The sequenced material came from gut tissue. These receptors originate from a boy between 10 and 17 years old with severe ulcerative colitis.

V and J are TRBV30 and TRBJ2-5; tentatively, D is TRBD1 or TRBD2 (6 bases each). The germline gives CDR1 GTSNPN, CDR2 SVGIG (reference sequence). This CDR3 contains 13 residues. V gave up 3 bases and J gave up 3 bases, with 11 bases separating them. The CDR3 sequence is CAWSGGSKETQYF. For the CDR3, the DNA is TGTGCCTGGAGCGGGGGCAGCAAAGAGACCCAGTACTTC.

The chain recombines TRBV6-6 with TRBJ1-6, with a tentative D call TRBD1 (6 bases). The CDR3 spans 16 residues. Germline CDR1 reads MNHNY; CDR2 reads SVGAGI (reference sequence). V lost 8 bases, J lost 6 bases, and 20 bases lay in between. The CDR3 spells CASLNLGQGSNSPLHF. CDR3 coding DNA: TGTGCCAGCTTAAACCTGGGGCAGGGGAGTAATTCACCCCTCCACTTT.

The J gene is TRBJ1-4, the V gene TRBV20-1, with D tentatively TRBD1 (5 bases). This CDR3 has 11 amino acids. V shed 1 base and J shed 16 bases, with 13 bases lying between them. Germline-derived CDR1 and CDR2 are DFQATT and SNEGSKA (reference sequence). The CDR3 bases are TGCAGTGCTAGAGGGGGTCAGGGTCGGTTTTTT. This translates into CSARGGQGRFF.

CDR3 coding DNA: TGCGCCAGCAGCTTGGAAGACTGGGGTCGGGATGAGCAGTTCTTC. Its translation is CASSLEDWGRDEQFF. The chain has TRBV5-1 and TRBJ2-1; D not certain. The CDR3 spans 15 residues. V shed 0 bases and J shed 8 bases, with 15 bases lying between them. Germline V CDR1 and CDR2: SGHRS, YFSETQ.

This chain connects TRBV7-3 to TRBJ2-3; 8 nucleotides match TRBD2. Germline assignment: CDR1 SGHTA and CDR2 FQGTGA. The CDR3 covers 15 residues. With 5 bases clipped from V and 2 bases from J, the junction kept 6 bases outside the gene matches. CDR3 in DNA: TGTGCCAGCAGCCCAAGGCGGGGGGCCACAGATACGCAGTATTTT. Its translation: CASSPRRGATDTQYF. Together with reference TRBV7-3 and TRBJ2-3, the CDR3 gives the full variable domain: GAGVSQTPSNKVTEKGKYVELRCDPISGHTALYWYRQSLGQGPEFLIYFQGTGAADDSGLPNDRFFAVRPEGSVSTLKIQRTERGDSAVYLCASSPRRGATDTQYFGPGTRLTVL.

This clone has a handful of counts. The V gene is TRBV5-1, the J gene TRBJ1-2; D perhaps matches TRBD1 (5 bases). Germline V gene data show CDR1 as SGHRS and CDR2 as YFSETQ. V gave up 4 bases and J gave up 2 bases, with 9 bases separating them. This CDR3 region has 13 residues. In nucleotides, the CDR3 is TGCGCCAGCAGCCGGGGACCAAACTATGGCTACACCTTC. It yields the protein CASSRGPNYGYTF.

The chain is built from TRBV4-2 and TRBJ1-6; 11 bases map to TRBD1. This CDR3 is 19 amino acids long. Trimming at V came to 4 bases and at J to 0 bases, leaving 8 bases not matched to a gene. The V gene's germline CDR1 is LGHNA and CDR2 YNFKEQ. As DNA, the CDR3 is TGTGCCAGCAGCCCAGGACAGGGGGCCTACTCCTCCTATAATTCACCCCTCCACTTT. Translated: CASSPGQGAYSSYNSPLHF.

The rearrangement links TRBV28 to TRBJ2-7, with TRBD2 matching 8 bases. This CDR3 contains 16 residues. From germline, CDR1 is MDHEN and CDR2 SYDVKM. The V gene end was trimmed by 4 bases and the J gene end by 6 bases; junction bases not matched to a gene: 14. CDR3 bases: TGTGCCAGCAGTTCTCCGGGACTAGAACGGTCGAGCGAGCAGTACTTC. Protein: CASSSPGLERSSEQYF. Filled out from reference TRBV28 and TRBJ2-7, the complete variable domain reads DVKVTQSSRYLVKRTGEKVFLECVQDMDHENMFWYRQDPGLGLRLIYFSYDVKMKEKGDIPEGYSVSREKKERFSLILESASTNQTSMYLCASSSPGLERSSEQYFGPGTRLTVT.

Only one count was recorded for this clone. The gene calls are TRBV4-1 and TRBJ2-7; 10 nucleotides agree with TRBD2. Germline CDR1 and CDR2: MGHRA and YSYEKL. The CDR3 extends over 15 amino acids. The J segment lost 4 bases and the V segment lost 4 bases, leaving 7 bases of the junction unmatched. CDR3 sequence: CASSPGSSGGYEQYF. The DNA of the CDR3 is TGCGCCAGCAGCCCAGGGTCTAGCGGGGGTTACGAGCAGTACTTC.

In DNA form, the CDR3 reads TGCGCCAGCAGCCAAGATAGGGGTAACTATGGCTACACCTTC. It yields the protein CASSQDRGNYGYTF. The chain couples TRBV4-3 to TRBJ1-2; maybe TRBD1 (5 bases). V dropped 0 bases and J dropped 1 base, with 6 bases sitting between them. The germline CDR1 and CDR2 sequences are LGHNA and YSLEER. This CDR3 is built from 14 residues.

J is TRBJ2-7 and V is TRBV30; D is uncertain. The V gene's germline CDR1 is GTSNPN and CDR2 SVGIG (reference sequence). The CDR3 has 12 residues. The V and J ends lost 0 bases and 5 bases respectively, with 8 bases between them. CDR3 in DNA: TGTGCCTGGAGTGTAATGGGCAACGAGCAGTACTTC. Its protein is CAWSVMGNEQYF.

Written as DNA, the CDR3 is TGTGCCAGCAGTGACGGGACAGGGGGCACAGATACGCAGTATTTT. Translated, it gives CASSDGTGGTDTQYF. The chain is built from TRBV6-4 and TRBJ2-3, with 10 nucleotides matching TRBD1. In germline, CDR1 is MRHNA, CDR2 SNTAGT. Losses at the gene ends were 2 bases for V and 1 base for J; bases not matched to a gene: 0. The CDR3 is 15 residues long.

This clone turned up a few times. The chain links TRBV18 to TRBJ1-1; D uncertain. The CDR3 sequence is 16 residues long. CDR1 and CDR2 (germline): KGHSH, LQKENI. The germline V and J ends were trimmed by 6 bases and 1 base, with 18 bases remaining between them. CDR3 in amino acids: CASSLTGSHRNTEAFF. DNA for the CDR3: TGTGCCAGCTCGCTTACCGGGTCTCATAGGAACACTGAAGCTTTCTTT.

The rearrangement uses TRBV10-2 and TRBJ2-1; the match to TRBD2 covers 11 bases. The CDR3 is 16 amino acids. CDR1 is WSHSY, CDR2 SAAADI, per germline. V trimming: 6 bases; J trimming: 8 bases; junction bases outside the gene matches: 12. DNA for the CDR3: TGCGCCAGCAGCCGTATAGCGGGGGGGGCGGGGCATGAGCAGTTCTTC. As protein: CASSRIAGGAGHEQFF.

The chain joins TRBV18 to TRBJ1-4; a possible D gene is TRBD1 (5 bases). V was shortened by 3 bases and J by 6 bases, with 11 bases between the two germline ends. The CDR3 has 14 amino acids. From germline, CDR1 is KGHSH and CDR2 LQKENI. CDR3: CASSPTLQDEKLFF. In DNA, the CDR3 is TGTGCCAGCTCACCTACATTACAGGATGAAAAACTGTTTTTT.

This clone was counted only a few times. CDR3 bases: TGTGCCAGCAGCCCCCGACTTGGCACCGGGGAGCTGTTTTTT. It encodes CASSPRLGTGELFF. The chain recombines TRBV7-7 with TRBJ2-2; D is unresolved. V was cut by 5 bases and J by 4 bases, with 11 bases left in between. The CDR3 length is 14 residues. Germline-derived CDR1 and CDR2 are SSHAT and FNYEAQ (reference sequence).

The genes are TRBV19 and TRBJ2-1; no definite D call. Germline loops: CDR1 LNHDA, CDR2 SQIVND (reference sequence). The CDR3 length is 14 residues. Trimming stripped 8 bases from V and 7 bases from J, with 18 bases between. For the CDR3, the DNA is TGTGCCAGTTATCAGCCAGGAGAACGTAATGAGCAGTTCTTC. Translated, it gives CASYQPGERNEQFF.

This clone is medium-sized in the sample. The chain's CDR3 is CASSYKAGQGYQPQHF. The CDR3 DNA is TGTGCCAGCAGTTACAAAGCGGGACAGGGCTATCAGCCCCAGCATTTT. The rearrangement links TRBV6-5 to TRBJ1-5; 9 positions agree with TRBD1. This CDR3 is built from 16 residues. Trimming removed 2 bases from V and 5 bases from J; junction bases left unmatched: 7. The germline gives CDR1 MNHEY, CDR2 SVGAGI.

J is TRBJ2-1 and V is TRBV5-4; D is unclear. V was trimmed by 2 bases and J by 4 bases, leaving 10 bases between them. The CDR3 has 14 residues. Germline V gene lookup returns CDR1 SGHNT and CDR2 YYREEE (reference sequence). DNA of the CDR3: TGTGCCAGCAGCTTACAAATAGTGTACAATGAGCAGTTCTTC. Protein product: CASSLQIVYNEQFF. The full variable domain, rest sourced from reference TRBV5-4 and TRBJ2-1, is ETGVTQSPTHLIKTRGQQVTLRCSSQSGHNTVSWYQQALGQGPQFIFQYYREEENGRGNFPPRFSGLQFPNYSSELNVNALELDDSALYLCASSLQIVYNEQFFGPGTRLTVL.

In its sample, this clone was seen a few times. J is TRBJ1-4 and V is TRBV7-8, with D perhaps matching TRBD1 (6 bases). V was cut by 2 bases and J by 8 bases, with 6 bases left in between. In germline, CDR1 is SGHVS, CDR2 FQNEAQ. The CDR3 extends over 12 amino acids. CDR3 amino acids: CASSLTGEKLFF. The CDR3 DNA is TGTGCCAGCAGCTTAACAGGGGAAAAACTGTTTTTT.